The rows below give T cell receptor beta chains drawn from one sample of a study of T cell repertoires in cytomegalovirus infection. TCRdb re-analysed the reads in MiXCR, keeping a single row per CDR3 protein. The repertoire holds more than 95,000 distinct CDR3 sequences, with more than 30% as singletons. These receptors are not linked to any known antigen. Here the sequenced sample was CD8+ T cells from cultured PBMCs, taken from culture after CMV antigen stimulation. These receptors were taken from a human donor in good health (CMV status not recorded). Some clones in this sample may be carry-over from other donors' samples. CDR3s include the opening cysteine and the closing phenylalanine or tryptophan. A D gene is named only where the DNA matches it firmly. Not every row has a clone size; where given, it reads once, few, many or a size class.

>many|TRBV11-2|12|-|TRBJ2-1
TGTGCCAGCAGCCAAACAGGTCTTGAGCAGTTCTTC
CASSQTGLEQFF
>-|TRBV6-2/TRBV6-3|15|-|TRBJ1-5
TGTGCCAGCAGCTTTACGGACGGATTAAATCAGCCCCAGCATTTT
CASSFTDGLNQPQHF
>-|TRBV6-1|13|-|TRBJ2-7
TGTGCCAGCAGTCAAACGACAGCCCACGAGCAGTACTTC
CASSQTTAHEQYF
>many|TRBV7-6|16|-|TRBJ2-2
TGTGCCAGCAGCTTATCGGGGTACGCGAACACCGGGGAGCTGTTTTTT
CASSLSGYANTGELFF
>many|TRBV4-2|19|TRBD1|TRBJ1-6
TGTGCCAGCAGCCAACAGCTAACCGACGGGACAGGGTTTAATTCACCCCTCCACTTT
CASSQQLTDGTGFNSPLHF
>-|TRBV7-6|15|TRBD1|TRBJ1-1
TGTGCCAGCAGCCCCGGCGGAGGGGCCGGGACAGGCGCTTTCTTT
CASSPGGGAGTGAFF
>-|TRBV4-1|16|-|TRBJ2-2
TGCGCCAGCAGCCAAGAACCCTTCGGTGATACCGGGGAGCTGTTTTTT
CASSQEPFGDTGELFF
>-|TRBV18|15|TRBD1|TRBJ1-2
TGTGCCAGCTCACCACCAGGACAGGGTCTATGGGGCTACACCTTC
CASSPPGQGLWGYTF
>-|TRBV4-1|15|TRBD1|TRBJ1-1
TGTGCCAGCAGCCAAGCCAGGACAGGGGGAACTGAAGCTTTCTTT
CASSQARTGGTEAFF
>-|TRBV7-2|16|-|TRBJ2-2
TGTGCCAGCAGCGCGGCCGGGACTTTACACACCGGGGAGCTGTTTTTT
CASSAAGTLHTGELFF
>many|TRBV4-3|13|-|TRBJ2-4
TGCGCCAGCAGCCAAGTCGAACGGGGCGTTCAGTACTTC
CASSQVERGVQYF
>-|TRBV9|15|-|TRBJ1-3
TGTGCCAGCAGCGTAGGAGGGGACGTTCGAAACACCATATATTTT
CASSVGGDVRNTIYF
>-|TRBV27|16|-|TRBJ2-5
TGTGCCAGCAGTCCCCTTCCGGGCAGGGAGGAAGAGACCCAGTACTTC
CASSPLPGREEETQYF
>few|TRBV12-3/TRBV12-4|15|TRBD1|TRBJ2-5
TGTGCCAGCAGCTCAGGGACAGGGGCGAGGGAGACCCAGTACTTC
CASSSGTGARETQYF
>many|TRBV7-2|14|-|TRBJ1-2
TGTGCCAGCAGCTTAATCGCGGATTCCTATGGCTACACCTTC
CASSLIADSYGYTF
>-|TRBV28|13|-|TRBJ1-2
TGTGCCAGCAGTTTACTCCAGGATGGTGGCTACACCTTC
CASSLLQDGGYTF
>many|TRBV7-8|14|-|TRBJ2-5
TGTGCCAGCACCGAGGGCCGACTCCCCGAGACCCAGTACTTC
CASTEGRLPETQYF
>few|TRBV7-9|12|-|TRBJ2-1
TGTGCCAGCAGCTTAGGTGGCTATGAGCAGTTCTTC
CASSLGGYEQFF
>few|TRBV12-3/TRBV12-4|21|TRBD2|TRBJ2-1
TGTGCCAGCAGCTTTCCCTACGCATTCGGCGGGGGGCGGAGCTCCTACAATGAGCAGTTCTTC
CASSFPYAFGGGRSSYNEQFF
>-|TRBV4-1|20|TRBD1|TRBJ1-5
TGCGCCAGCAGCCAAGATTGGGCAGGGGGTGAGTGGTCGGGTAGTCAGCCCCAGCATTTT
CASSQDWAGGEWSGSQPQHF
>few|TRBV6-5|15|-|TRBJ2-3
TGTGCCAGCAGCCCCGGGACGGAGTTCACAGATACGCAGTATTTT
CASSPGTEFTDTQYF
>once|TRBV4-1|13|-|TRBJ1-1
TGCGCCAGCAGCTACGCTGGACAGAACGAAGCTTTCTTT
CASSYAGQNEAFF
>-|TRBV7-9|14|-|TRBJ2-1
TGTGCCAGCAGCTTTAAAGGACGCCGCCATGAGCAGTTCTTC
CASSFKGRRHEQFF
>-|TRBV4-1|13|-|TRBJ2-3
TGCGCCAGCAGCCAAGTCAGACTTTTGGAGCAGTATTTT
CASSQVRLLEQYF
>-|TRBV12-5|17|-|TRBJ2-3
TGTGCTAGTGGTTGGGCCGTCCGGGACACGGGCACAGATACGCAGTATTTT
CASGWAVRDTGTDTQYF
>-|TRBV5-6|15|-|TRBJ1-2
TGTGCCAGCAGCTGGGGGACGACTGACGTTTGGGGCTACACCTTC
CASSWGTTDVWGYTF
>-|TRBV6-5|13|-|TRBJ1-1
TGTGCCAGCATCAAACAGAGGCCTACTGAAGCTTTCTTT
CASIKQRPTEAFF
>-|TRBV28|14|TRBD1|TRBJ1-1
TGTGCCAGTAGGACAGGGGGCGGGAGCACTGAAGCTTTCTTT
CASRTGGGSTEAFF
>many|TRBV24-1|14|-|TRBJ1-5
TGTGCCACCAGTGCGGCAGGGTTGTGGCAGCCCCAGCATTTT
CATSAAGLWQPQHF
>few|TRBV6-2/TRBV6-3|18|TRBD2|TRBJ2-3
TGTGCCAGCAGTTACGAAACTAGCGGGGGAGATGACACAGATACGCAGTATTTT
CASSYETSGGDDTDTQYF
>few|TRBV4-1|16|TRBD1|TRBJ1-2
TGCGCCAGCAGCCAAGATCAAGGGACAGTCGCCTATGGCTACACCTTC
CASSQDQGTVAYGYTF
>-|TRBV7-9|17|-|TRBJ2-2
TGTGCCAGCAGCCCTACATTTGGTGAATGGAACACCGGGGAGCTGTTTTTT
CASSPTFGEWNTGELFF
>-|TRBV20-1|15|-|TRBJ1-1
TGCAGTGCCCGGGGGAGGGGAGTTGCGGGGACTGAAGCTTTCTTT
CSARGRGVAGTEAFF
>many|TRBV6-6|15|TRBD1|TRBJ1-2
TGTGCCAGCAGATCCTCCAGGGGGGAAGGCGGAGGCTACACCTTC
CASRSSRGEGGGYTF
>many|TRBV28|16|-|TRBJ2-1
TGTGCCAGCAGTTTAATTACAGGCAGCTCCTACAATGAGCAGTTCTTC
CASSLITGSSYNEQFF
>-|TRBV7-2|16|TRBD2|TRBJ2-1
TGTGCCAGCAGCTTAGTGGGGGGGGGGACGGGGAATGAGCAGTTCTTC
CASSLVGGGTGNEQFF
>few|TRBV20-1|14|-|TRBJ1-1
TGCAGTGCTAGAGTACGGGGTCCCAGCACTGAAGCTTTCTTT
CSARVRGPSTEAFF
>many|TRBV5-6|15|TRBD1|TRBJ2-2
TGTGCCAGCAGCCCCGGGACAGGGTACACCGGGGAGCTGTTTTTT
CASSPGTGYTGELFF
>-|TRBV6-2/TRBV6-3|17|-|TRBJ2-1
TGTGCCAGCAGTTACGGGATGCCGGAGGGCACCTACAATGAGCAGTTCTTC
CASSYGMPEGTYNEQFF
>-|TRBV7-9|12|-|TRBJ1-1
TGTGCCAGCAGCTTAGGGGACCCTGAAGCTTTCTTT
CASSLGDPEAFF
>-|TRBV6-6|15|-|TRBJ2-1
TGTGCCAGCAGTTACGGGCTAGTCGGTTCCAATGAGCAGTTCTTC
CASSYGLVGSNEQFF
>large|TRBV4-1|15|TRBD1|TRBJ1-1
TGCGCCAGCAGCCAGGTGGGACAGGGACGATCTGAAGCTTTCTTT
CASSQVGQGRSEAFF
>few|TRBV9|15|-|TRBJ2-1
TGTGCCAGCAGCGTAGAGTGGGGGAACTACAATGAGCAGTTCTTC
CASSVEWGNYNEQFF
>-|TRBV28|17|TRBD2|TRBJ2-3
TGTGCCAGCAGGTCAAGGACTAGCGGGGAGAGGGTAGATACGCAGTATTTT
CASRSRTSGERVDTQYF
>-|TRBV12-3/TRBV12-4|16|TRBD1|TRBJ1-1
TGTGCCAGCAGTCCCGGGACAGGGTTCCGGGAGACTGAAGCTTTCTTT
CASSPGTGFRETEAFF
>-|TRBV5-6|13|-|TRBJ2-3
TGTGCCAGCAGCCCCGGACCGAACGATACGCAGTATTTT
CASSPGPNDTQYF
>-|TRBV4-3|13|-|TRBJ1-1
TGCGCCAGCAGCCAAGAGAGGTCCCCTGAAGCTTTCTTT
CASSQERSPEAFF
>few|TRBV4-1|14|-|TRBJ2-1
TGCGCCAGCAGCCAAGCGAGAGCCTACAATGAGCAGTTCTTC
CASSQARAYNEQFF
>many|TRBV6-2/TRBV6-3|16|-|TRBJ1-2
TGTGCCAGCAGCCAGACCTCAGGGAATGATAACTATGGCTACACCTTC
CASSQTSGNDNYGYTF
>many|TRBV29-1|16|TRBD1|TRBJ2-1
TGCAGCGTTGAAGATCCCGACAGGGCGACCTACAATGAGCAGTTCTTC
CSVEDPDRATYNEQFF
>-|TRBV7-9|14|-|TRBJ1-1
TGTGCCAGCAGCCGCGTATTAGGTCCGACTGAAGCTTTCTTT
CASSRVLGPTEAFF
>-|TRBV7-9|12|-|TRBJ2-7
TGTGCCAGCAGCACCCCCACTAGCGAGCAGTACTTC
CASSTPTSEQYF
>few|TRBV6-2/TRBV6-3|15|TRBD1|TRBJ2-1
TGTGCCACCGAAGGGGGCACCAGCTCCTACAATGAGCAGTTCTTC
CATEGGTSSYNEQFF
>-|TRBV6-2/TRBV6-3|14|-|TRBJ2-7
TGTGCCAGCACTGAACGGGGGTACTCCTACGAGCAGTACTTC
CASTERGYSYEQYF
>-|TRBV20-1|15|TRBD1|TRBJ2-4
TGCAGTGCTAACCACAGGGGAATTGCCAAAAACATTCAGTACTTC
CSANHRGIAKNIQYF
>few|TRBV12-3/TRBV12-4|16|-|TRBJ1-2
TGTGCCAGCAGTTCACCGACGGTCCTAGCTAACTATGGCTACACCTTC
CASSSPTVLANYGYTF
>once|TRBV5-6|13|-|TRBJ1-2
TGTGCCAGCAGCTCAGCCGGATCTTATGGCTACACCTTC
CASSSAGSYGYTF